The next 11 T cell receptor beta chains were all read from a single sample in a study of blood T cell repertoires in COVID-19. Assay: immunoSEQ multiplex PCR; the TCRdb copy retains only in-frame clones and omits some. Of roughly 170,000 clones listed, approximately 79% are singletons. The material sequenced was peripheral blood. The receptors were sampled from a woman aged 80 or older with acute or convalescent COVID-19.

The chain employs TRBV18 and TRBJ2-5, with D possibly being TRBD1 (6 bases). Trimming stripped 3 bases from V and 4 bases from J, with 15 bases between. CDR1 and CDR2 (germline): KGHSH, LQKENI. CDR3 size: 15 residues. DNA for the CDR3: TGTGCCAGCTCACCGCGTATCTTAGGGGGAGAGACCCAGTACTTC. It translates to CASSPRILGGETQYF. The full variable domain, its missing parts supplied by reference TRBV18 and TRBJ2-5, is NAGVMQNPRHLVRRRGQEARLRCSPMKGHSHVYWYRQLPEEGLKFMVYLQKENIIDESGMPKERFSAEFPKEGPSILRIQQVVRGDSAAYFCASSPRILGGETQYFGPGTRLLVL.

The table lists this clone with a count of one. The chain recombines TRBV2 with TRBJ2-7, with a tentative D call TRBD2 (6 bases). The V and J ends lost 6 bases and 6 bases respectively, with 21 bases between them. The CDR3 totals 15 residues. Germline V lookup: CDR1 SNHLY, CDR2 FYNNEI. The chain's CDR3 is CASSRGYGPTSEQYF. The CDR3 bases are TGTGCCAGCAGCCGGGGGTATGGCCCTACCTCCGAGCAGTACTTC.

The chain carries TRBV28 and TRBJ2-4; 8 bases fit TRBD2. The CDR3 spans 14 residues. Germline loops: CDR1 MDHEN, CDR2 SYDVKM. V was pared by 6 bases and J by 5 bases, with 6 bases of the junction left unmatched. The CDR3 bases are TGTGCCAGCAGCCTCGGGGGGGTGGAAAACATTCAGTACTTC. Translation gives CASSLGGVENIQYF.

The chain has TRBV7-9 and TRBJ2-4, with unresolved D. V was pared by 1 base and J by 2 bases, with 21 bases between. This CDR3 is built from 19 residues. In germline, CDR1 is SEHNR, CDR2 FQNEAQ (reference sequence). The CDR3 region has the DNA TGTGCCAGCAGCTTAGGGATTATGGGTGGCAGCGTGTCCAAAAACATTCAGTACTTC. Its translation is CASSLGIMGGSVSKNIQYF.

The chain is built from TRBV5-1 and TRBJ1-1; no definite D call. Trimming shortened V by 1 base and J by 0 bases, and 19 bases separated the two germline ends. From germline, CDR1 is SGHRS and CDR2 YFSETQ. The CDR3 sequence is 18 residues long. This chain's CDR3 is CASSLRSGGPEMNTEAFF. In nucleotides, the CDR3 is TGCGCCAGCAGCTTGCGGTCCGGAGGGCCAGAAATGAACACTGAAGCTTTCTTT.

The chain has TRBV4-2 and TRBJ1-4; a weak D match, TRBD1 (6 bases). V was trimmed by 0 bases and J by 7 bases, leaving 15 bases between them. CDR1 LGHNA and CDR2 YNFKEQ come from the germline V gene. The CDR3 covers 16 residues. The chain's CDR3 is CASSQDGGPWGEKLFF. In nucleotides, the CDR3 is TGTGCCAGCAGCCAAGACGGGGGGCCGTGGGGTGAAAAACTGTTTTTT.

V is TRBV20-1 and J is TRBJ2-1, with 8 bases that match TRBD2. The germline V gene encodes CDR1 DFQATT and CDR2 SNEGSKA (reference sequence). This CDR3 comprises 15 residues. The trim removed 3 bases at V and 6 bases at J, leaving 10 bases unmatched. The DNA of the CDR3 is TGCAGTGCTAGTCCTCCGGGAGGGGCCCGCAATGAGCAGTTCTTC. Translation: CSASPPGGARNEQFF.

This clone was observed once. The chain couples TRBV5-1 to TRBJ2-3, with 13 bases lining up with TRBD2. The germline CDR1 and CDR2 sequences are SGHRS and YFSETQ. V shed 0 bases and J 2 bases; nucleotides not matched to a gene: 3. CDR3 length: 17 residues. The CDR3 DNA reads as TGCGCCAGCAGCTTGGGACTAGCGGGAGGCGTCACAGATACGCAGTATTTT. Translation: CASSLGLAGGVTDTQYF.

This clone turned up a few times. The chain carries TRBV2 and TRBJ2-2; D remains ambiguous. The V end was cut by 6 bases, the J end by 1 base, with 6 bases between. CDR3 length: 13 amino acids. Germline loops: CDR1 SNHLY, CDR2 FYNNEI. The CDR3 nucleotides are TGTGCCAGCAGGAACGGGAACACCGGGGAGCTGTTTTTT. Its protein is CASRNGNTGELFF.

V usage is TRBV19 and J usage is TRBJ2-1; 8 nucleotides agree with TRBD2. The CDR3 has 15 residues. Germline trimming cut 5 bases from V and 4 bases from J; bases unmatched to any gene: 7. Germline V CDR1 and CDR2: LNHDA, SQIVND (reference sequence). The CDR3 here is CASSPVAGRYNEQFF. The CDR3 coding sequence is TGTGCCAGTAGTCCCGTAGCGGGAAGATACAATGAGCAGTTCTTC.

The chain has TRBV19 and TRBJ2-7; the D gene is possibly TRBD2 (6 bases). Trimming took off 8 bases at V and 4 bases at J, with 15 bases between the two ends. The CDR3 covers 13 residues. Germline CDR1 LNHDA, CDR2 SQIVND (reference sequence). Here the CDR3 reads CASRRDQGYEQYF. The CDR3 DNA is TGTGCCAGTCGGAGGGACCAGGGTTACGAGCAGTACTTC. Based on the CDR3 plus reference TRBV19 and TRBJ2-7, the full variable domain is DGGITQSPKYLFRKEGQNVTLSCEQNLNHDAMYWYRQDPGQGLRLIYYSQIVNDFQKGDIAEGYSVSREKKESFPLTVTSAQKNPTAFYLCASRRDQGYEQYFGPGTRLTVT.